This section outlines one T cell receptor (beta chain) sequence together with its context. Its antigen is unknown. This specimen comes from a study of OX40 agonist ivuxolimab in advanced cancers. Study-wide findings and caveats: At doses 0.1 to 3.0 mg/kg, CD4+ and CD8+ clones expanded. Still undetermined is the antigen specificity of the expanded peripheral T cells.

Assay used: immunoSEQ multiplex PCR; TCRdb lists only in-frame clones, some missing. The sample yields around 62,000 clones, approximately 80% seen once. CDR1 and CDR2 from the germline V gene are SQVTM and ANQGSEA. The CDR3 is made up of 13 amino acids. V lost 6 bases and J lost 2, with 13 bases in between. Specimen: CD4+ or CD8+ T cells sorted from blood, collected in a trial of the OX40 agonist ivuxolimab. The clonotype was recovered from an adult with an advanced solid tumor such as melanoma, head and neck, liver or kidney cancer. The chain joins TRBV29-1 to TRBJ1-2; D remains ambiguous. As DNA, the CDR3 is TGCAGCGTCCGCGAGACGGCGAACTATGGCTACACCTTC. Protein sequence: CSVRETANYGYTF.